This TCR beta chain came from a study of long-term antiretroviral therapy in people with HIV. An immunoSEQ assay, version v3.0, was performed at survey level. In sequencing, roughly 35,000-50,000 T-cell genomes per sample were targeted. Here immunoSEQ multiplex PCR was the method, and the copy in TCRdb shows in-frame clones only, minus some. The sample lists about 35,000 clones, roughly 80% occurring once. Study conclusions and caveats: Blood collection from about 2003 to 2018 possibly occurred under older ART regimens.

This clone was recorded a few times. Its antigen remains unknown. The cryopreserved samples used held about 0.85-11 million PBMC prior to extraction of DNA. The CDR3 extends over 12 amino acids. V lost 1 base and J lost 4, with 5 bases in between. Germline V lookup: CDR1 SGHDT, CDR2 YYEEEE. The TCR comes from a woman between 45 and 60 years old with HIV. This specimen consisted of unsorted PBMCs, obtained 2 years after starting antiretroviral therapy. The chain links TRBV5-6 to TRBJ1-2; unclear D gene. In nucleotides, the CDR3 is TGTGCCAGCAGCTTGTGGGGCTATGGCTACACCTTC. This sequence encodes CASSLWGYGYTF.